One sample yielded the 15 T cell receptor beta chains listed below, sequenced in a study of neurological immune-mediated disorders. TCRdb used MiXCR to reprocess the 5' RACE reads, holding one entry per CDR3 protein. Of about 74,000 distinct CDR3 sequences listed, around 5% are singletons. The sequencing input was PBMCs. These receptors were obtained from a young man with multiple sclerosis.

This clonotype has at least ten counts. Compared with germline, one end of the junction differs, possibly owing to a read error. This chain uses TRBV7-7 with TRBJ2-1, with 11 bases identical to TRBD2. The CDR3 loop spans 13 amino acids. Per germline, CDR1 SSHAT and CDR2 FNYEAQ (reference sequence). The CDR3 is CASSPGTSGRQFF. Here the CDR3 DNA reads TGTGCTAGCAGCCCGGGGACTAGCGGAAGGCAGTTCTTC.

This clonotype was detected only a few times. In DNA form, the CDR3 reads TGTGCCACCAGCAGAGATTGGACAACCTCTGGAAACACCATATATTTT. Translated, it gives CATSRDWTTSGNTIYF. The chain couples TRBV15 to TRBJ1-3; tentative D call: TRBD1 (5 bases). CDR3 length: 16 residues. V was cut by 0 bases and J by 0 bases, with 9 bases left in between. Per germline, CDR1 LNHNV and CDR2 YYDKDF (reference sequence).

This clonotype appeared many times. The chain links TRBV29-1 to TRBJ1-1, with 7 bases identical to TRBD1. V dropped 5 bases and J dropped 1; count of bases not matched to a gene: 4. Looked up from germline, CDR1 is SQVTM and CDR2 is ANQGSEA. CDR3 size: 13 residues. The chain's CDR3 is CSVSRGQNTEAFF. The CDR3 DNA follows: TGCAGCGTTTCGAGGGGGCAGAACACTGAAGCTTTCTTT. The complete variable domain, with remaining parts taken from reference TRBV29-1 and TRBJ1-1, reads SAVISQKPSRDICQRGTSLTIQCQVDSQVTMMFWYRQQPGQSLTLIATANQGSEATYESGFVIDKFPISRPNLTFSTLTVSNMSPEDSSIYLCSVSRGQNTEAFFGQGTRLTVV.

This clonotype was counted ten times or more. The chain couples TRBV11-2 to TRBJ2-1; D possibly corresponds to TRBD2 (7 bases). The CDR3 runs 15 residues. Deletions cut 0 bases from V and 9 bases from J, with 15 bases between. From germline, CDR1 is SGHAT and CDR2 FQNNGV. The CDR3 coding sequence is TGTGCCAGCAGCTTAGAGGGGGGGGGCCGTGGTGAGCAGTTCTTC. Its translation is CASSLEGGGRGEQFF.

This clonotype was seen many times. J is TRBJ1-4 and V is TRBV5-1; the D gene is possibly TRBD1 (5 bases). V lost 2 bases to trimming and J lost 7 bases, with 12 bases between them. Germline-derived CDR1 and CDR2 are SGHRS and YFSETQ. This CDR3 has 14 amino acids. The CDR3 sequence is CASSFTQGSEKLFF. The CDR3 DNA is TGCGCCAGCAGCTTTACGCAGGGTAGTGAAAAACTGTTTTTT.

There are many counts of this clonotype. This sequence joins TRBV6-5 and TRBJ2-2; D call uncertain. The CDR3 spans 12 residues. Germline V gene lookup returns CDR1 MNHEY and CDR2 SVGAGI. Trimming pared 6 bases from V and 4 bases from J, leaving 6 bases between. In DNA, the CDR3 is TGTGCCAGCAGCCGAGGCACCGGGGAGCTGTTTTTT. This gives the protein CASSRGTGELFF.

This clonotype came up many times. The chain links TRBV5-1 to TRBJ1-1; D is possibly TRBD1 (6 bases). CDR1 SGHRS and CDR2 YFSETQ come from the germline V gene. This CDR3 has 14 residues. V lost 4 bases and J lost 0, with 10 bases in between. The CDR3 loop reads CASSVGHLNTEAFF. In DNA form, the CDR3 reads TGCGCCAGCAGCGTGGGACATCTGAACACTGAAGCTTTCTTT.

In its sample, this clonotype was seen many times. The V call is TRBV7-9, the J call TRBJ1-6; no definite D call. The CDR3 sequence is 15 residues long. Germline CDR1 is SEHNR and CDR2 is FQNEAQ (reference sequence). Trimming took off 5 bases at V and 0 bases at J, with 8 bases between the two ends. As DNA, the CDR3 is TGTGCCAGCAGCCCCGCCAGCTCCTATAATTCACCCCTCCACTTT. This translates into CASSPASSYNSPLHF.

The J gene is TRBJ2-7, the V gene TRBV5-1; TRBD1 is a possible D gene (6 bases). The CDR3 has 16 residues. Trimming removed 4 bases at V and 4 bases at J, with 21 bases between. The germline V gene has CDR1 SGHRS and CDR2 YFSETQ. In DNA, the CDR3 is TGCGCCAGCAGCCTGGTTGGGGGCCGGGGCGTATACGAGCAGTACTTC. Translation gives CASSLVGGRGVYEQYF.

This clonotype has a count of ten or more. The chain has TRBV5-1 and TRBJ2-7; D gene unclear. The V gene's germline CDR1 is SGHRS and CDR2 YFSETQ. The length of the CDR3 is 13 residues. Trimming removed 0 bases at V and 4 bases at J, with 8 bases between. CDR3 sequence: CASSLETQYEQYF. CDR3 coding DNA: TGCGCCAGCAGCTTGGAGACACAGTACGAGCAGTACTTC. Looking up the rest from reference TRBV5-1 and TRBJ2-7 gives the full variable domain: KAGVTQTPRYLIKTRGQQVTLSCSPISGHRSVSWYQQTPGQGLQFLFEYFSETQRNKGNFPGRFSGRQFSNSRSEMNVSTLELGDSALYLCASSLETQYEQYFGPGTRLTVT.

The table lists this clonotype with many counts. CDR3: CASSFVGLGDTEAFF. DNA for the CDR3: TGTGCCAGCAGCTTCGTAGGACTTGGTGACACTGAAGCTTTCTTT. The gene calls are TRBV7-9 and TRBJ1-1, with no clear D. The CDR3 consists of 15 residues. Germline V CDR1 and CDR2: SEHNR, FQNEAQ (reference sequence). Deletions cut 3 bases from V and 3 bases from J, with 14 bases between.

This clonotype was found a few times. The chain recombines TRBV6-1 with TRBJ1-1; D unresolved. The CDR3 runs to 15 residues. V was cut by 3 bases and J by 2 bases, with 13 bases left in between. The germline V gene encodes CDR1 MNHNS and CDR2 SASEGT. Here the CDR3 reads CASSDRKGDNTEAFF. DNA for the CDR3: TGTGCCAGCAGTGATCGCAAGGGAGATAACACTGAAGCTTTCTTT.

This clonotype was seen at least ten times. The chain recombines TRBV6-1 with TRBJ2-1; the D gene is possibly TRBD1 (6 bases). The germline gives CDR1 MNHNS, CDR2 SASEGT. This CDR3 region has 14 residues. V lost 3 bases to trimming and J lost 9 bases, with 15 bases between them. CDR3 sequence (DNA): TGTGCCAGCAGTGAGCCAGGGGCGGTGAGTGAGCAGTTCTTC. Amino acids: CASSEPGAVSEQFF.

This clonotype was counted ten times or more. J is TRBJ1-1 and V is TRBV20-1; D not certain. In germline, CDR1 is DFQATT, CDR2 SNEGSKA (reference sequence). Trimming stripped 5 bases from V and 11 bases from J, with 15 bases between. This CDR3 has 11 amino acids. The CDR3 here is CSAPGARVAFF. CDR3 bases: TGCAGTGCTCCAGGCGCGAGGGTGGCTTTCTTT.

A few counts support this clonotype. CDR3 nucleotide sequence: TGCAGCGTTGGGAAGCAGGGCTCTAACTATGGCTACACCTTC. This translates into CSVGKQGSNYGYTF. The V call is TRBV29-1, the J call TRBJ1-2, with D tentatively TRBD1 (5 bases). Trimming left V 4 bases short and J 0 bases short, with 12 bases between. The CDR3 is 14 amino acids. Germline CDR1 SQVTM, CDR2 ANQGSEA.